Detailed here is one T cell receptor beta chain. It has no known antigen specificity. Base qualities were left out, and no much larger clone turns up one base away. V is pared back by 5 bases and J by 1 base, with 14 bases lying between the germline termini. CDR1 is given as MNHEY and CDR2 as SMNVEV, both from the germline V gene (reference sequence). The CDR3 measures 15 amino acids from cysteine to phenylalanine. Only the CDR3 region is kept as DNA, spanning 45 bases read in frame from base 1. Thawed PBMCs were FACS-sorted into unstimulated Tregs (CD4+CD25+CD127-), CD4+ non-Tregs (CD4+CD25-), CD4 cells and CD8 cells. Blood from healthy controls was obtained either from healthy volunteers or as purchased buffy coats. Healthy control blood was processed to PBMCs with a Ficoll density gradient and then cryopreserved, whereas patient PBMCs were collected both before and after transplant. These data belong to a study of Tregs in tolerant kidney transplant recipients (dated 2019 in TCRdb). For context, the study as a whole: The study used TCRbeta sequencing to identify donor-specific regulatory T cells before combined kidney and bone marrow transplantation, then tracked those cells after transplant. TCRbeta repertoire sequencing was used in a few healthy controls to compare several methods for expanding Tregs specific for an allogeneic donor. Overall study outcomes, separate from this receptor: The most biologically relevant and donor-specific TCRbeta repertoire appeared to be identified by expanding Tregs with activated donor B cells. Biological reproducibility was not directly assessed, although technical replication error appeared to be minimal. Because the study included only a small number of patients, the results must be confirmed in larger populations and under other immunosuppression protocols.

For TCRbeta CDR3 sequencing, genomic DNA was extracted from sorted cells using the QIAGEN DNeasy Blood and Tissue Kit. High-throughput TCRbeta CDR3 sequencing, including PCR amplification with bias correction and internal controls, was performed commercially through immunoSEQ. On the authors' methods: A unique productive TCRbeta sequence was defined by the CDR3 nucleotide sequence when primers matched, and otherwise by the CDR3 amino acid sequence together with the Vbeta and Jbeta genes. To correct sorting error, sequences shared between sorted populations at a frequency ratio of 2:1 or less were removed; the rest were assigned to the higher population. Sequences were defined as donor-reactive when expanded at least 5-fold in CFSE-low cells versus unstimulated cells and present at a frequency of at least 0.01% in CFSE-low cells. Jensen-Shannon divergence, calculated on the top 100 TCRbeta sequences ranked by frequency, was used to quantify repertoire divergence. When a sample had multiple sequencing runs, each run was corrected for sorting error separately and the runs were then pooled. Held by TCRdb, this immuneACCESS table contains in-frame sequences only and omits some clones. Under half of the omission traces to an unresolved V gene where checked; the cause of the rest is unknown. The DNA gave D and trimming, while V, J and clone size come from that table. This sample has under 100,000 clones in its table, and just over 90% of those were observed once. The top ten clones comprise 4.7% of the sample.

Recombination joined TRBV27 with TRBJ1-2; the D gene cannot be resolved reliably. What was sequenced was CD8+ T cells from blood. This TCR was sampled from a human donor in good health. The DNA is TGTGCCAGCAGTCCCTATGTGGGAGTTAACTATGGCTACACCTTC. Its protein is CASSPYVGVNYGYTF.